A single sample is the source of the 14 T cell receptor beta chains below, sequenced in a study of cytomegalovirus exposure and HLA in healthy donors. The PCR employed 60 Vbeta primers together with 13 Jbeta primers. This table comes from immunoSEQ multiplex PCR, and its TCRdb copy is limited to in-frame clones, with some not included. The repertoire holds around 190,000 clones, around 77% seen once, with nearly 3% in the top ten. What was sequenced was PBMCs. The receptors were sampled from a woman aged 25 to 39 in good health and CMV-seronegative.

The chain combines TRBV5-4 with TRBJ1-1, with D hard to call. Germline V gene sequence: CDR1 SGHNT, CDR2 YYREEE (reference sequence). The CDR3 is made up of 13 amino acids. Trimming shortened V by 4 bases and J by 6 bases, and 13 bases separated the two germline ends. The CDR3 protein is CASSRREGAEAFF. CDR3 coding DNA: TGTGCCAGCAGCCGTCGGGAGGGCGCTGAAGCTTTCTTT.

This chain connects TRBV27 to TRBJ2-5; 8 nucleotides match TRBD2. Germline V gives CDR1 MNHEY, CDR2 SMNVEV (reference sequence). J was trimmed by 1 base and V by 8 bases; bases with no gene match: 6. The CDR3 is made up of 14 amino acids. CDR3 DNA sequence: TGTGCCAGCCCGGGACTAGGAGGCCAAGAGACCCAGTACTTC. Its translation: CASPGLGGQETQYF.

This rearrangement joins TRBV6-1 to TRBJ2-4; a weak D match, TRBD2 (6 bases). V was pared by 2 bases and J by 0 bases, with 8 bases between. CDR1 is MNHNS, CDR2 SASEGT, per germline. This CDR3 comprises 15 residues. The CDR3 DNA sequence: TGTGCCAGCAGTGAAATGGGACTAGCCAAAAACATTCAGTACTTC. This sequence encodes CASSEMGLAKNIQYF.

The chain has TRBV2 and TRBJ2-1; D perhaps matches TRBD2 (5 bases). The CDR3 length is 12 residues. Germline assignment: CDR1 SNHLY and CDR2 FYNNEI. The germline V and J ends were trimmed by 5 bases and 6 bases, with 8 bases remaining between them. CDR3 nucleotide sequence: TGTGCCAGCAGTCGGACTGGCAATGAGCAGTTCTTC. This translates into CASSRTGNEQFF.

The chain is built from TRBV19 and TRBJ1-1, with D uncertain. This CDR3 spans 13 amino acids. Germline V CDR1 and CDR2: LNHDA, SQIVND (reference sequence). V was cut by 11 bases and J by 0 bases, with 13 bases left in between. CDR3 in amino acids: CAGPGIMNTEAFF. The CDR3 DNA sequence: TGTGCCGGACCGGGGATTATGAACACTGAAGCTTTCTTT.

The gene calls are TRBV28 and TRBJ2-3; 8 nucleotides match TRBD2. The CDR3 covers 21 residues. Germline V lookup: CDR1 MDHEN, CDR2 SYDVKM. Trimming removed 6 bases from V and 0 bases from J; junction bases left unmatched: 23. CDR3 sequence (DNA): TGTGCCAGCAGACTTGATGGGTTCGCGGGAGGCTTTTCCCTTAGCACAGATACGCAGTATTTT. Translating gives CASRLDGFAGGFSLSTDTQYF. Variable domain in full (rest from reference TRBV28 and TRBJ2-3): DVKVTQSSRYLVKRTGEKVFLECVQDMDHENMFWYRQDPGLGLRLIYFSYDVKMKEKGDIPEGYSVSREKKERFSLILESASTNQTSMYLCASRLDGFAGGFSLSTDTQYFGPGTRLTVL.

V usage is TRBV4-2 and J usage is TRBJ1-6; 7 positions match TRBD1. The germline V gene encodes CDR1 LGHNA and CDR2 YNFKEQ. V was pared by 3 bases and J by 9 bases, with 14 bases of the junction left unmatched. The length of the CDR3 is 17 residues. CDR3 region: CASSHPQAGQGVSPLHF. The CDR3 DNA reads as TGTGCCAGCAGCCACCCCCAGGCGGGCCAGGGGGTTTCACCCCTCCACTTT.

This chain joins TRBV12-2 and TRBJ2-7; the table assigns TRBD2, which was not confirmed against the DNA. TRBV12-2 is given as a pseudogene. The CDR3 runs to 17 residues. CDR3 coding DNA: TGTGCAAGTCGCTTATTTAGGAGTCTAGCGGAAACCTACGAGCAGTACTTC. The encoded protein is CASRLFRSLAETYEQYF.

The table lists this clone with a few counts. This sequence joins TRBV28 and TRBJ2-1; D gene uncertain. V was shortened by 6 bases and J by 4 bases, with 13 bases between the two germline ends. From germline, CDR1 is MDHEN and CDR2 SYDVKM. The CDR3 is 14 residues long. The CDR3 loop reads CASSLQTPYNEQFF. The CDR3 DNA is TGTGCCAGCAGCCTCCAGACACCTTACAATGAGCAGTTCTTC.

This rearrangement joins TRBV7-9 to TRBJ1-1, with 10 bases that match TRBD1. Trimming removed 6 bases from V and 7 bases from J; junction bases left unmatched: 5. The CDR3 sequence is 13 residues long. The germline gives CDR1 SEHNR, CDR2 FQNEAQ (reference sequence). CDR3 sequence: CASSLRTGGEAFF. CDR3 in DNA: TGTGCCAGCAGTTTAAGGACAGGGGGTGAAGCTTTCTTT.

This clone came up a few times. The junction shows a germline mismatch at one end, possibly a read error. The chain combines TRBV7-7 with TRBJ2-1; 7 bases map to TRBD2. The CDR3 has 15 amino acids. Germline values: CDR1 SSHAT, CDR2 FNYEAQ (reference sequence). This chain's CDR3 is CASSSLSGGYNEQFF. The DNA for the CDR3 is TGTGCTAGCAGCTCCCTTTCGGGGGGCTACAATGAGCAGTTCTTC.

The chain carries TRBV7-6 and TRBJ1-6; possible D gene TRBD1, 5 bases. The V gene lost 4 bases and the J gene lost 5 bases, with 12 bases spanning the gap. CDR3 length equals 15 residues. In germline, CDR1 is SGHVS, CDR2 FNYEAQ. CDR3 sequence: CASSWGGANNSPLHF. DNA of the CDR3: TGTGCCAGCAGCTGGGGGGGAGCTAATAATTCACCCCTCCACTTT.

The chain combines TRBV5-1 with TRBJ1-1; D may be TRBD1 (6 bases). Trimming removed 0 bases at V and 10 bases at J, with 19 bases between. In germline, CDR1 is SGHRS, CDR2 YFSETQ. This CDR3 is built from 15 residues. The CDR3 DNA follows: TGCGCCAGCAGCTTGGTGCCCGGACAGTCCGGTCGAGCTTTCTTT. Its protein is CASSLVPGQSGRAFF.

J is TRBJ1-1 and V is TRBV5-1; D is undetermined. Trimming stripped 2 bases from V and 1 base from J, with 9 bases between. The CDR3 has 14 amino acids. Looked up from germline, CDR1 is SGHRS and CDR2 is YFSETQ. CDR3 nucleotide sequence: TGCGCCAGCAGCTTACACCAGGAGAACACTGAAGCTTTCTTT. It encodes CASSLHQENTEAFF.